This paragraph reports one T cell receptor beta chain. Its specificity is not known. MiXCR, applied by TCRdb to the reads, yields one record per CDR3 protein. The sample gives 110,000 or so distinct CDR3 sequences, 30% to 35% of which show up once; around 41% is in the top ten. The sample comes from a study of T cell repertoires in cytomegalovirus infection. For the study at large: Indicated by public TCR beta signatures were CMV infection and matching HLA type.

V shed 2 bases and J shed 0 bases, with 8 bases lying between them. Germline V CDR1 and CDR2: SQVTM, ANQGSEA. This CDR3 has 13 amino acids. The study's findings and limits: It was HLA-C-restricted CMV-specific TCR beta clonotypes that dominated the response ex vivo. Using cumulative public TCR beta family frequency, the authors identified those who carried CMV together with the relevant HLA.

The starting material was CD8+ T cells from cultured PBMCs, obtained from culture after CMV antigen stimulation. The chain uses TRBV29-1 and TRBJ2-7; D ambiguous. The receptor comes from a human donor in good health (CMV status not recorded). Some clones in this sample may be carry-over from other donors' samples. DNA of the CDR3: TGCAGCGTTGAAACCCATTTCTCCTACGAGCAGTACTTC. Its protein product is CSVETHFSYEQYF.